The text below deals with one T cell receptor beta chain. Its matching antigen is unknown. The data derive from a study of T-cell memory formation after mild COVID-19. Study-level information: TCR clusters were largely donor specific. Broader study findings: Clonal second-wave expansions that peaked on day 37 had unconfirmed SARS-CoV-2 specificity. In pre-infection memory, a portion of responding clones appeared, which suggested that cross-reactive memory joined.

TCR alpha and TCR beta cDNA libraries carrying sample barcodes and UMIs came from 5'RACE with constant-segment primers. TCRdb re-derived calls from the 5' RACE reads in MiXCR, one entry per CDR3 protein. The sample lists about 57,000 distinct CDR3 sequences; 10% to 15% were seen once. Germline-derived CDR1 and CDR2 are SGHRS and YFSETQ. Trimming shortened V by 0 bases and J by 4 bases, and 16 bases separated the two germline ends. This CDR3 comprises 16 residues. The sample consisted of PBMCs or a T cell subset sorted from them (not recorded which). The chain has TRBV5-1 and TRBJ2-5; maybe TRBD1 (6 bases). This TCR was sampled from a man younger than 30 who had mild COVID-19 (a few samples of this study predate the infection). Cell type and time point are not known. The CDR3 spells CASSLAPQGSGETQYF. The DNA of the CDR3 is TGCGCCAGCAGCTTGGCCCCGCAGGGGTCGGGAGAGACCCAGTACTTC. Supplemented by reference TRBV5-1 and TRBJ2-5, the full variable domain reads KAGVTQTPRYLIKTRGQQVTLSCSPISGHRSVSWYQQTPGQGLQFLFEYFSETQRNKGNFPGRFSGRQFSNSRSEMNVSTLELGDSALYLCASSLAPQGSGETQYFGPGTRLLVL.